The T cell receptor beta chain described here comes from a study of blood T cell repertoires in COVID-19. This table comes from immunoSEQ multiplex PCR, and its TCRdb copy is limited to in-frame clones, with some not included. The sample includes around 300,000 clones, 80% to 90% of them seen just once. Germline assignment: CDR1 MDHEN and CDR2 SYDVKM. The length of the CDR3 is 14 residues. The rearrangement joins TRBV28 to TRBJ2-7; 10 bases are a match to TRBD1. This receptor was identified in a man aged 45-65 years with active or convalescent COVID-19. Sequencing was done on a sample of peripheral blood. The CDR3 is CAAGGQGFSYEQYF. CDR3 in DNA: TGTGCTGCAGGGGGACAGGGGTTCTCCTACGAGCAGTACTTC. The full variable domain, its missing parts supplied by reference TRBV28 and TRBJ2-7, is DVKVTQSSRYLVKRTGEKVFLECVQDMDHENMFWYRQDPGLGLRLIYFSYDVKMKEKGDIPEGYSVSREKKERFSLILESASTNQTSMYLCAAGGQGFSYEQYFGPGTRLTVT.